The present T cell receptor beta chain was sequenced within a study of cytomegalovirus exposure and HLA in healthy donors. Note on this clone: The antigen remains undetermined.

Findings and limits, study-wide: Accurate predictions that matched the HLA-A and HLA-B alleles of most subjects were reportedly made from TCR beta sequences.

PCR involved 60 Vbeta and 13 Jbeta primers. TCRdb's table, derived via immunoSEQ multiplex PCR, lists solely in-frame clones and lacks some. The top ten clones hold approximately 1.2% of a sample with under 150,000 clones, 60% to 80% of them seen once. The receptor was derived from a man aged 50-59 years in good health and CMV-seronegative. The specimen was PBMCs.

The CDR3 is CASSIPRGPQETQYF. In nucleotides, the CDR3 is TGTGCCAGCAGTATTCCCAGGGGGCCCCAAGAGACCCAGTACTTC. V is TRBV28 and J is TRBJ2-5; TRBD1 agrees at 8 bases. With V trimmed by 5 bases and J by 1 base, 6 bases remained unmatched. The CDR3 is made up of 15 amino acids. Looked up from germline, CDR1 is MDHEN and CDR2 is SYDVKM. Full variable domain (rest looked up from reference TRBV28 and TRBJ2-5): DVKVTQSSRYLVKRTGEKVFLECVQDMDHENMFWYRQDPGLGLRLIYFSYDVKMKEKGDIPEGYSVSREKKERFSLILESASTNQTSMYLCASSIPRGPQETQYFGPGTRLLVL.